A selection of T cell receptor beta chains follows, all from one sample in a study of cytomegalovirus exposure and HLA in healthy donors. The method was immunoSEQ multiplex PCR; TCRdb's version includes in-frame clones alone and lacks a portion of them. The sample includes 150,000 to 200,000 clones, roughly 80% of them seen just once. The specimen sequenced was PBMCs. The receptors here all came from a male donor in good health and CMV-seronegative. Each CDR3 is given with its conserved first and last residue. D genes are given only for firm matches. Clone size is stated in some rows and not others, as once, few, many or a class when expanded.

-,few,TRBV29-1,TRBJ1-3,CSAVDTGNTIYF,TGCAGCGCCGTGGACACCGGAAACACCATATATTTT
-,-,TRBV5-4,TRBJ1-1,CASSLFAGREAFF,TGTGCCAGCAGCTTGTTCGCGGGCAGAGAAGCTTTCTTT
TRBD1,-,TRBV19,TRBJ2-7,CASSIGQGASYEQYF,TGTGCCAGTAGTATCGGACAGGGCGCCTCCTACGAGCAGTACTTC
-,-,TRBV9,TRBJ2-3,CASSAFTDTQYF,TGTGCCAGCAGCGCGTTCACAGATACGCAGTATTTT
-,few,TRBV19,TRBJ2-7,CASSPTGTNREQYF,TGTGCCAGTAGCCCTACAGGGACGAATCGCGAGCAGTACTTC
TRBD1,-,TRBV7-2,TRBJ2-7,CASSRDRAHEQYF,TGTGCCAGCTCCCGGGACAGGGCCCACGAGCAGTACTTC
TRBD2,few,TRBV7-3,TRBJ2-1,CASSSPGTSGGRGSSYNEQFF,TGTGCCAGCAGCTCGCCCGGGACTAGCGGGGGCAGGGGAAGCTCCTACAATGAGCAGTTCTTC
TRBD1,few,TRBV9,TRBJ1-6,CASSADRNSPLHF,TGTGCCAGCAGCGCGGACAGGAATTCACCCCTCCACTTT
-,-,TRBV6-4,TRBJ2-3,CASSASVYTDTQYF,TGTGCCAGCAGTGCGTCGGTCTACACAGATACGCAGTATTTT
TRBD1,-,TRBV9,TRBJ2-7,CASSLGTGTTYEQYF,TGTGCCAGCAGCCTCGGGACAGGGACTACCTACGAGCAGTACTTC
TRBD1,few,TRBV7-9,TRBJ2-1,CASSFPLRDRGTNEQFF,TGTGCCAGCAGCTTCCCCCTCCGGGACAGGGGGACGAATGAGCAGTTCTTC
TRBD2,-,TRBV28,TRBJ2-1,CASSEGTRFHEQFF,TGTGCCAGCAGTGAGGGGACTAGGTTCCATGAGCAGTTCTTC
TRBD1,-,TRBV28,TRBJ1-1,CASSTDRVRAFF,TGTGCCAGCAGTACTGACAGGGTTCGAGCTTTCTTT
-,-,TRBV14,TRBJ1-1,CASSQEGRRHAFF,TGTGCCAGCAGCCAAGAAGGGAGGCGCCACGCTTTCTTT
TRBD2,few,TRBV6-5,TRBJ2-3,CASSYLSGGTQYF,TGTGCCAGCAGTTATCTGAGCGGGGGGACGCAGTATTTT
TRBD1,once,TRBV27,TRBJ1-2,CASSLLGQGGYTF,TGTGCCAGCAGTTTATTGGGACAGGGTGGCTACACCTTC
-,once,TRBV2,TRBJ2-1,CASSVWTRNEQFF,TGTGCCAGCAGTGTATGGACACGAAATGAGCAGTTCTTC
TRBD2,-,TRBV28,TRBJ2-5,CASSLGGAQETQYF,TGTGCCAGCAGTTTGGGAGGGGCCCAAGAGACCCAGTACTTC
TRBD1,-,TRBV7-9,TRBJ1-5,CASSLSGGEPQHF,TGTGCCAGCAGCTTATCAGGGGGTGAGCCCCAGCATTTT
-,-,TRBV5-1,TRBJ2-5,CASKLGHGETQYF,TGCGCCAGCAAGTTGGGTCACGGGGAGACCCAGTACTTC
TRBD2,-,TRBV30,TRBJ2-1,CAWAKLAWGDEQFF,TGTGCCTGGGCTAAACTAGCGTGGGGCGATGAGCAGTTCTTC
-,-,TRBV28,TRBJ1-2,CASSWRASNYGYTF,TGTGCCAGCAGTTGGAGGGCGTCTAACTATGGCTACACCTTC
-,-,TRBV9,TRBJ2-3,CASSSRVGRADTQYF,TGTGCCAGCAGCTCCCGGGTGGGCAGGGCAGATACGCAGTATTTT
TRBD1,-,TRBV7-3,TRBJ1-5,CASSFTGAGQPQHF,TGTGCCAGCAGCTTCACAGGGGCAGGGCAGCCCCAGCATTTT
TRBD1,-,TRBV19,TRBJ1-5,CASSRDRGRNQPQHF,TGTGCCAGTAGTAGGGACAGGGGGCGGAATCAGCCCCAGCATTTT
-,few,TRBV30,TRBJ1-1,CAWSAPIRGTGTEAFF,TGTGCCTGGAGTGCCCCCATCAGGGGAACGGGCACTGAAGCTTTCTTT
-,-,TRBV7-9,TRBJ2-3,CASSSSGADTQYF,TGTGCCAGCAGCTCCAGCGGCGCAGATACGCAGTATTTT
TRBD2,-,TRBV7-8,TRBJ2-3,CASSLGASGSTDTQYF,TGTGCCAGCAGCTTAGGGGCTAGCGGTAGCACAGATACGCAGTATTTT
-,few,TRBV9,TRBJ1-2,CASSVMRHHYGYTF,TGTGCCAGCAGCGTAATGAGACACCACTATGGCTACACCTTC
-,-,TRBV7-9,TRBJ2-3,CASSSEVSTDTQYF,TGTGCCAGCAGCTCAGAGGTGAGCACAGATACGCAGTATTTT
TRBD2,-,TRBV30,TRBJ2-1,CAWRGTSGSNEQFF,TGTGCCTGGAGAGGGACTAGCGGGTCCAATGAGCAGTTCTTC
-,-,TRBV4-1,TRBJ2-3,CASSQEDYGGTDTQYF,TGCGCCAGCAGCCAAGAAGACTACGGAGGCACAGATACGCAGTATTTT
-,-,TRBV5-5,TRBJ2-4,CASSPELAKNIQYF,TGTGCCAGCAGCCCGGAGTTGGCCAAAAACATTCAGTACTTC
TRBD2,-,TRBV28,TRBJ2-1,CASSLAGEEFF,TGTGCCAGCAGTTTGGCGGGAGAGGAGTTCTTC
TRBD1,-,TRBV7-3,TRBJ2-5,CASSSTGTGEGETQYF,TGTGCCAGCAGCTCCACCGGGACAGGGGAGGGAGAGACCCAGTACTTC
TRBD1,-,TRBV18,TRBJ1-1,CASSRDSQGAFF,TGTGCCAGCTCACGGGACAGCCAAGGAGCTTTCTTT
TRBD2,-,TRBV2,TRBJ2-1,CASSGRTSWVEQFF,TGTGCCAGCAGTGGGAGGACTAGTTGGGTTGAGCAGTTCTTC
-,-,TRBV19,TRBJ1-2,CASSVARSNGYTF,TGTGCCAGTAGTGTGGCCAGGTCTAATGGCTACACCTTC
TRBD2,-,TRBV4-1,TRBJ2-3,CASSRASGSSTDTQYF,TGCGCCAGCAGCCGGGCTAGCGGATCTAGCACAGATACGCAGTATTTT
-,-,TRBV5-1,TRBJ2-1,CASSFLGTAHYNEQFF,TGCGCCAGCAGCTTCCTCGGGACTGCCCACTACAATGAGCAGTTCTTC
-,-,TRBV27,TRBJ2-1,CASSRKAERGNEQFF,TGTGCCAGCAGTCGTAAAGCGGAACGCGGGAATGAGCAGTTCTTC
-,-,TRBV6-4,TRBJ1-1,CASRGTKGNTEAFF,TGTGCCAGCAGGGGGACAAAGGGGAACACTGAAGCTTTCTTT
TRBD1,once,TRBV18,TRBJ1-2,CASSGQGADGYTF,TGTGCCAGCTCAGGACAGGGGGCTGACGGCTACACCTTC
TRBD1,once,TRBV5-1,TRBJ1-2,CASSLFRTGGSGYGYTF,TGCGCCAGCAGCTTGTTCCGGACAGGGGGGTCTGGCTATGGCTACACCTTC
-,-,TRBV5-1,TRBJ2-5,CASSLAHAGQIPVGTQYF,TGCGCCAGCAGCTTGGCCCACGCCGGACAGATCCCCGTAGGGACCCAGTACTTC
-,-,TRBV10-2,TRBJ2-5,CASSDGVQETQYF,TGCGCCAGCAGTGACGGGGTACAAGAGACCCAGTACTTC
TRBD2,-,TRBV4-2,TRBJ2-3,CASSQRVRAGSTDTQYF,TGTGCCAGCAGCCAGAGGGTGCGAGCGGGAAGTACAGATACGCAGTATTTT
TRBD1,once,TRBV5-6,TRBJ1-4,CASSSQDRVGEKLFF,TGTGCCAGCAGCTCCCAGGACAGGGTTGGGGAAAAACTGTTTTTT
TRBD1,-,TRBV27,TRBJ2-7,CASSLTGLSYEQYF,TGTGCCAGCAGTTTGACAGGGCTCTCCTACGAGCAGTACTTC
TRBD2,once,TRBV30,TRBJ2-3,CAWSAAGGPDTQYF,TGTGCCTGGAGTGCAGCGGGAGGGCCAGATACGCAGTATTTT